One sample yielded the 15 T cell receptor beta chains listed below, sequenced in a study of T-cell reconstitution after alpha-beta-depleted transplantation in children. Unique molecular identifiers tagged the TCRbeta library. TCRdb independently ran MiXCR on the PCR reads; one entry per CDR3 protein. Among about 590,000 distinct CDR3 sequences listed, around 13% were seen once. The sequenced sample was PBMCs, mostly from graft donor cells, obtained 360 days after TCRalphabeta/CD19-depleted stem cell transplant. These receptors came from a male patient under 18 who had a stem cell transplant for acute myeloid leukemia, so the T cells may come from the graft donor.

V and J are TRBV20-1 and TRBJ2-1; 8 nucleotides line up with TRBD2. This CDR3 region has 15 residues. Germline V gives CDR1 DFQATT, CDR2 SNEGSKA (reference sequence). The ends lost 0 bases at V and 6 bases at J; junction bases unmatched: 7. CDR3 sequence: CSARDRGSGANEQFF. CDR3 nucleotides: TGCAGTGCTAGAGATCGGGGTAGCGGGGCCAATGAGCAGTTCTTC.

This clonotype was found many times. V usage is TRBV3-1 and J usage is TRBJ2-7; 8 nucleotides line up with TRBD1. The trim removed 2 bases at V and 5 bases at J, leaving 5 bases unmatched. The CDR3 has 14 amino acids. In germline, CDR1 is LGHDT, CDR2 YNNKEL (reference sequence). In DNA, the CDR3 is TGTGCCAGCAGCCAACCCCCGGACAGGGACGAGCAGTACTTC. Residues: CASSQPPDRDEQYF.

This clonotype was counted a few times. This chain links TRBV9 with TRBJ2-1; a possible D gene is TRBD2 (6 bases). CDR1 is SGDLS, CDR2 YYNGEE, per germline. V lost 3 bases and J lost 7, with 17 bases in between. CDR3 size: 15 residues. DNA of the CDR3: TGTGCCAGCAGCGCCCCCGCGGAGGGAAGGAATGAGCAGTTCTTC. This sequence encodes CASSAPAEGRNEQFF. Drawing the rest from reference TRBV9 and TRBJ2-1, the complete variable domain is DSGVTQTPKHLITATGQRVTLRCSPRSGDLSVYWYQQSLDQGLQFLIQYYNGEERAKGNILERFSAQQFPDLHSELNLSSLELGDSALYFCASSAPAEGRNEQFFGPGTRLTVL.

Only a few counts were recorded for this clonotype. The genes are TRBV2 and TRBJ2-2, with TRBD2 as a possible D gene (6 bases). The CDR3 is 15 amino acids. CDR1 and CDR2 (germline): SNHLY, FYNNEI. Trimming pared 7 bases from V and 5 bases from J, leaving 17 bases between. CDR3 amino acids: CASTGRARETGELFF. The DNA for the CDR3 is TGTGCCAGCACTGGAAGGGCCCGGGAGACCGGGGAGCTGTTTTTT.

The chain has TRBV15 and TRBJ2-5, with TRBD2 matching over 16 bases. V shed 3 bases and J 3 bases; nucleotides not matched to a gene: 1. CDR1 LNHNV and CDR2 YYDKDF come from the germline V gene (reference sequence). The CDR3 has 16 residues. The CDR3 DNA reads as TGTGCCACCAGCAGGGGACTAGCGGGAGGGGAAGAGACCCAGTACTTC. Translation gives CATSRGLAGGEETQYF.

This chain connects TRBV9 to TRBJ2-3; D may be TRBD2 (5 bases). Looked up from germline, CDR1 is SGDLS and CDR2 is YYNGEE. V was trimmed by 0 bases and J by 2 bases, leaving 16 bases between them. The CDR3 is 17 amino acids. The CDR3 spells CASSVDKRSTNTDTQYF. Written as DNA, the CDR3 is TGTGCCAGCAGCGTAGACAAGCGGTCGACGAACACAGATACGCAGTATTTT.

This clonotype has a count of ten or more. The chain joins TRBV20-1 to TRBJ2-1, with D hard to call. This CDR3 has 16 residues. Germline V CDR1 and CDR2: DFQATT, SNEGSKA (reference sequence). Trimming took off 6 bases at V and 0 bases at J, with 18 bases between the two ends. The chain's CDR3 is CSASWPRQNSYNEQFF. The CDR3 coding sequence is TGCAGTGCAAGTTGGCCCCGGCAAAACTCCTACAATGAGCAGTTCTTC.

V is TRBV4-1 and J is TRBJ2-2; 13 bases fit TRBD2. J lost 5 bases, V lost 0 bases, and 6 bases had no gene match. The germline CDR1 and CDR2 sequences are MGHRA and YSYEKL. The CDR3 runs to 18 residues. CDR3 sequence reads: CASSQDPGLAGETGELFF. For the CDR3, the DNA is TGCGCCAGCAGCCAAGACCCCGGACTAGCGGGAGAAACCGGGGAGCTGTTTTTT.

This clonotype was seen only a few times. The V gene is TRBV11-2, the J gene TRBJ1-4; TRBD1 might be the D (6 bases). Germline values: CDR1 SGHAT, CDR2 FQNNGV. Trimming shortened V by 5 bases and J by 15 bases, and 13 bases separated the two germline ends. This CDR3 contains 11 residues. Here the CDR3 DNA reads TGTGCCAGCAGCCGGGGACAATTAGTGTTTTTT. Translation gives CASSRGQLVFF.

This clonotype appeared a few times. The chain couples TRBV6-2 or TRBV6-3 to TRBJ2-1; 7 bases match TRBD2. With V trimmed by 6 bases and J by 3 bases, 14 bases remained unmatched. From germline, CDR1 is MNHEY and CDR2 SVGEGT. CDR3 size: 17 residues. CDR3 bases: TGTGCCAGCAGGGGACGGGCGGGAGTGGCAGACTACAATGAGCAGTTCTTC. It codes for CASRGRAGVADYNEQFF.

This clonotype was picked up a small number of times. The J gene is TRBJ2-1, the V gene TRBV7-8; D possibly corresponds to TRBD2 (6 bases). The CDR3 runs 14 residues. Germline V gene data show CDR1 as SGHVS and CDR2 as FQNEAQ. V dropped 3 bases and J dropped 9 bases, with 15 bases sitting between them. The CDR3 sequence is CASSLPRLVGEQFF. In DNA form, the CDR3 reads TGTGCCAGCAGCTTGCCTCGACTAGTAGGTGAGCAGTTCTTC. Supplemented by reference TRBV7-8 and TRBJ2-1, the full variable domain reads GAGVSQSPRYKVAKRGQDVALRCDPISGHVSLFWYQQALGQGPEFLTYFQNEAQLDKSGLPSDRFFAERPEGSVSTLKIQRTQQEDSAVYLCASSLPRLVGEQFFGPGTRLTVL.

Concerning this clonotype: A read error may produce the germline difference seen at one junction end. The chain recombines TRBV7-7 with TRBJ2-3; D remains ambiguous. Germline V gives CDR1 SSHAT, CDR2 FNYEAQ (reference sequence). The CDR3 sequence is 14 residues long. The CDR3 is CASSIEVGHDTQYF. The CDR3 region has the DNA TGTGCTAGCAGTATAGAGGTTGGGCACGATACGCAGTATTTT. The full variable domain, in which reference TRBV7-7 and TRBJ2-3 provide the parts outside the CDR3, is GAGVSQSPRYKVTKRGQDVTLRCDPISSHATLYWYQQALGQGPEFLTYFNYEAQPDKSGLPSDRFSAERPEGSISTLTIQRTEQRDSAMYRCASSIEVGHDTQYFGPGTRLTVL.

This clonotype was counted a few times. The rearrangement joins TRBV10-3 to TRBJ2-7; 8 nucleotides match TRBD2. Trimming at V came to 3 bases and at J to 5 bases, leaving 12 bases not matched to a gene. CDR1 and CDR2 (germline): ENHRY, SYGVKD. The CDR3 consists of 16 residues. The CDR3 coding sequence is TGTGCCATCAGTGAAGCTGGAGCGGGAGTACCCCACGAGCAGTACTTC. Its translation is CAISEAGAGVPHEQYF.

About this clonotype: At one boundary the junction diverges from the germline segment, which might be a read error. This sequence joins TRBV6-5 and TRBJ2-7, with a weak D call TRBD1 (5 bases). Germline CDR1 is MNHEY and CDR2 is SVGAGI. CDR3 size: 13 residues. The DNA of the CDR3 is TGTGCCAACAGTTACTCTCCAGGGAACGAGCAGTACTTC. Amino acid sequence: CANSYSPGNEQYF.

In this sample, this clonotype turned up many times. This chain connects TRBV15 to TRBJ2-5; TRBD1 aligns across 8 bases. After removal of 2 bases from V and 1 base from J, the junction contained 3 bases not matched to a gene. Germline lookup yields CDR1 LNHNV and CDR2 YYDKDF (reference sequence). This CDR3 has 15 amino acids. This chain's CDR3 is CATSRPGTGQETQYF. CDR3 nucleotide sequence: TGTGCCACCAGCAGACCGGGGACAGGCCAAGAGACCCAGTACTTC.